This TCR beta chain is drawn from a study of CD8 T cells in Susac syndrome (dated by TCRdb to the late 2010s). Regarding the study in general: Whether CD8+ T cell activation and differentiation in Susac syndrome was antigen driven was tested using repertoire sequencing. General study outcomes and caveats: The study acknowledged that relatively few individuals were included in the TCR sequencing and HLA analysis.

RNA was extracted with the RNeasy kit and 0.5 to 1 ug was reverse transcribed using random hexamers. The immunoSEQ multiplex PCR assay, which covers 54 Vbeta and 13 Jbeta segments, was used to amplify TCR beta CDR3 regions. PCR amplification bias was corrected using a synthetic template baseline for primer optimization and computational correction. The authors' analysis ran thus. Reads were assigned to V, D and J genes according to IMGT and analyzed in immunoSEQ Analyzer, with only productive sequences retained. To calculate clonality, Shannon entropy was normalized by log2 of the number of productive unique sequences and then subtracted from one. For each patient and control, public and private clones were evaluated within the 100 most prevalent clones. Clones were defined as Susac-specific when absent from the healthy and MS cohorts, from approximately 1,100 published viral clones and from other ImmuneACCESS disease sequences. The raw public data were reprocessed by TCRdb itself: fastp quality trimming at Q25, MiXCR clonotype calling, in-frame beta chains only. For every CDR3 protein sequence, its rows merge into one entry that carries the most common genes and DNA. TCRdb, rather than the study authors, made the V and J calls. Recorded for this sample are about 120,000 distinct CDR3 sequences; 92% of them occurred a single time. The top ten clonotypes cover less than 0.15% of the sample.

High-throughput TCR beta sequencing profiled peripheral blood CD8+ and CD4+ T cells from healthy donors, Susac syndrome patients and multiple sclerosis patients. The healthy donors served as controls matched for age and sex. CD8+ TEMRA cells were enriched by FACS, while bulk CD8+ and CD4+ T cells were purified by magnetic negative isolation. Blood was collected in EDTA tubes and processed within 24 hours, with PBMCs isolated through density gradient centrifugation. PBMCs intended for TCR sequencing were frozen in liquid nitrogen and were later thawed in a 37 degrees C water bath. The sorted or isolated CD4+, CD8+ and CD8+ TEMRA cells had a purity of 90% or higher. The CDR3 covers 16 residues, taking in both the cysteine and the phenylalanine. The retained sequence is limited to the CDR3, 48 bases, with the frame set at the first base. Based on the germline V gene, the CDR1 and CDR2 sequences are SGHTA and FQGNSA. Trimming removed 1 base from V and 5 bases from J, leaving 14 bases between the germline ends.

To note about this clonotype: What this receptor recognizes is not known. No quality values exist for individual bases; no much larger clone is one base distant.

This TCR was recovered from a human donor in good health. The sequence is built from TRBV7-2 and TRBJ2-2, with the D gene not confidently named. Input material: CD4+ T cells from PBMCs. The CDR3 here reads CASSLGHPLGTGELFF. The sequence in DNA is TGTGCCAGCAGCTTAGGTCATCCACTGGGAACCGGGGAGCTGTTTTTT.